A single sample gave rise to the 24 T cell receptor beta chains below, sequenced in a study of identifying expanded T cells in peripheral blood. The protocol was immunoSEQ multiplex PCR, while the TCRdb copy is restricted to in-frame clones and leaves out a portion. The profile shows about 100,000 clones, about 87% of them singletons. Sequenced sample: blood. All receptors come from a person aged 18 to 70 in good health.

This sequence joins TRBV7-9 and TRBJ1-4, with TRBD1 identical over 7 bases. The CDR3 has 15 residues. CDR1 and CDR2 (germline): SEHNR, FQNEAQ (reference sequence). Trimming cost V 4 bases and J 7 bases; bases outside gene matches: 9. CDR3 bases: TGTGCCAGCAGCTCACAACGACAGGGTGGTGAAAAACTGTTTTTT. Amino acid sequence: CASSSQRQGGEKLFF.

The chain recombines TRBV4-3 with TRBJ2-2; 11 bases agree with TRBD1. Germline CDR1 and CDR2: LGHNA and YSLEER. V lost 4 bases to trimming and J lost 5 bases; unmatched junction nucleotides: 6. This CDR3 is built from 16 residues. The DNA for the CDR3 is TGCGCCAGCAGCCCCTTAGGACAGGGGGCAACCGGGGAGCTGTTTTTT. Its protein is CASSPLGQGATGELFF.

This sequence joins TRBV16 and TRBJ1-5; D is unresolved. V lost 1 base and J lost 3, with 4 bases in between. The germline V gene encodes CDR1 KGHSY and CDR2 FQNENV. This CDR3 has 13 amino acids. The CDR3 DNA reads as TGTGCCAGCAGCCAATTTGACAATCAGCCCCAGCATTTT. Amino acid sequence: CASSQFDNQPQHF. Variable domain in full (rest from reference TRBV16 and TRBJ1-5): GEEVAQTPKHLVRGEGQKAKLYCAPIKGHSYVFWYQQVLKNEFKFLISFQNENVFDETGMPKERFSAKCLPNSPCSLEIQATKLEDSAVYFCASSQFDNQPQHFGDGTRLSIL.

The CDR3 loop is CASRRYEGYTF. The CDR3 DNA reads TGTGCCAGCAGGCGTTATGAGGGCTACACCTTC. The chain has TRBV6-5 and TRBJ1-2; D gene ambiguous. The CDR3 has 11 residues. V gave up 6 bases and J gave up 8 bases, with 10 bases separating them. CDR1 is MNHEY, CDR2 SVGAGI, per germline.

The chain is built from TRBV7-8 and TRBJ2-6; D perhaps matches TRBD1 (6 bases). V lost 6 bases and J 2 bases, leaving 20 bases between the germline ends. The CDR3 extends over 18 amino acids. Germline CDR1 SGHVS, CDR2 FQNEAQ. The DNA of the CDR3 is TGTGCCAGCAGTTTTCGGGGACAAAAAGGGGCTGGGGCCAACGTCCTGACTTTC. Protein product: CASSFRGQKGAGANVLTF.

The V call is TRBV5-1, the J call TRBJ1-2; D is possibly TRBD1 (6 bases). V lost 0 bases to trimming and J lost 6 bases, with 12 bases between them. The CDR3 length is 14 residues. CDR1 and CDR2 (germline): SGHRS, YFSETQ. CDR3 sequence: CASSLGGARDGYTF. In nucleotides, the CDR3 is TGCGCCAGCAGCTTGGGGGGGGCGCGGGATGGCTACACCTTC. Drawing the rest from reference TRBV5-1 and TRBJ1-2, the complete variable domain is KAGVTQTPRYLIKTRGQQVTLSCSPISGHRSVSWYQQTPGQGLQFLFEYFSETQRNKGNFPGRFSGRQFSNSRSEMNVSTLELGDSALYLCASSLGGARDGYTFGSGTRLTVV.

This chain's CDR3 is CASSLVPQGSSGNTIYF. CDR3 nucleotide sequence: TGCGCCAGCAGCTTGGTTCCACAGGGGAGCTCTGGAAACACCATATATTTT. The rearrangement joins TRBV5-1 to TRBJ1-3; 7 bases agree with TRBD1. Germline V gives CDR1 SGHRS, CDR2 YFSETQ. V gave up 0 bases and J gave up 0 bases; unmatched junction bases: 6. The CDR3 is made up of 17 amino acids.

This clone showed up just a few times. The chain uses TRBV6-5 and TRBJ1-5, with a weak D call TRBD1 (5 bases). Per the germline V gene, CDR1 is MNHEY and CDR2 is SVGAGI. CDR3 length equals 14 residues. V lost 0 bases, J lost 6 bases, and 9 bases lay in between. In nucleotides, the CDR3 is TGTGCCAGCAGTTACTCAGGGGCCTCTCAGCCCCAGCATTTT. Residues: CASSYSGASQPQHF.

The CDR3 DNA reads as TGTGCCAGCAGCTTAAGGACCTTACCCTCTGGAAACACCATATATTTT. It specifies CASSLRTLPSGNTIYF. The genes are TRBV7-9 and TRBJ1-3; D gene ambiguous. V was trimmed by 2 bases and J by 0 bases, leaving 11 bases between them. The germline gives CDR1 SEHNR, CDR2 FQNEAQ (reference sequence). There are 16 residues in the CDR3. Full variable domain (remainder filled in from reference TRBV7-9 and TRBJ1-3): DTGVSQNPRHKITKRGQNVTFRCDPISEHNRLYWYRQTLGQGPEFLTYFQNEAQLEKSRLLSDRFSAERPKGSFSTLEIQRTEQGDSAMYLCASSLRTLPSGNTIYFGEGSWLTVV.

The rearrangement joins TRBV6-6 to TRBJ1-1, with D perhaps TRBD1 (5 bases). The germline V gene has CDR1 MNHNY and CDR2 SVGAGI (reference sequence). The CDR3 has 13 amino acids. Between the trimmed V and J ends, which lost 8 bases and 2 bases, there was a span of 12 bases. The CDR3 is CASHTGQNTEAFF. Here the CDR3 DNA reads TGTGCCAGCCACACAGGTCAAAACACTGAAGCTTTCTTT.

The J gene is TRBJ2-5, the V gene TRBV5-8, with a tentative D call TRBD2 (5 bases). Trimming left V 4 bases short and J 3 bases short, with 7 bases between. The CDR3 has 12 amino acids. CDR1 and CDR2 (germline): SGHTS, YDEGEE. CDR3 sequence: CASSRTEETQYF. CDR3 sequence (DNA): TGTGCCAGCAGCCGGACTGAAGAGACCCAGTACTTC.

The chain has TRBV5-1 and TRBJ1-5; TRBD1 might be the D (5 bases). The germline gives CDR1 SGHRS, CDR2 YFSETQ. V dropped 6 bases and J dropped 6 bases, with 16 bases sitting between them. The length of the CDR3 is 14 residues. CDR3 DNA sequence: TGCGCCAGCAACAACCGGGACTTGGGTCAGCCCCAGCATTTT. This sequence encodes CASNNRDLGQPQHF.

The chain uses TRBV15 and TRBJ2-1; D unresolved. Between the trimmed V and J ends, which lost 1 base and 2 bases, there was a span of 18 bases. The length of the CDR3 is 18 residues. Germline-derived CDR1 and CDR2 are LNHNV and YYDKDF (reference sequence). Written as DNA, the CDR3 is TGTGCCACCAGCAGAGGAGGTAGGGCAGACGTCCCCTACAATGAGCAGTTCTTC. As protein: CATSRGGRADVPYNEQFF.

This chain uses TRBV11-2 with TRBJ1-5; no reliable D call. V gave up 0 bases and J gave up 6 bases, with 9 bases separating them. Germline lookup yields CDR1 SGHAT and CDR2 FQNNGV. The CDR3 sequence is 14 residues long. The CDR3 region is CASSLEGFRQPQHF. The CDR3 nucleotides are TGTGCCAGCAGCTTAGAGGGGTTCCGTCAGCCCCAGCATTTT. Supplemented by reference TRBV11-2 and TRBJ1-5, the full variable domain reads EAGVAQSPRYKIIEKRQSVAFWCNPISGHATLYWYQQILGQGPKLLIQFQNNGVVDDSQLPKDRFSAERLKGVDSTLKIQPAKLEDSAVYLCASSLEGFRQPQHFGDGTRLSIL.

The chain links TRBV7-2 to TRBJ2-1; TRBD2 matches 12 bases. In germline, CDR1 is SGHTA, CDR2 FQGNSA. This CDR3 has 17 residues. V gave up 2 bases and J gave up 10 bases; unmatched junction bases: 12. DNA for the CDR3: TGTGCCAGCAGCTTATCGGGACTAGCGGGCCCCCGGGGGGAGCAGTTCTTC. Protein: CASSLSGLAGPRGEQFF.

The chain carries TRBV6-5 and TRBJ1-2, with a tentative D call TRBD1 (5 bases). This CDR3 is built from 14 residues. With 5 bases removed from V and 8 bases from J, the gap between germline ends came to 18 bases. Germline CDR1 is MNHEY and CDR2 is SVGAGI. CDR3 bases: TGTGCCAGCAGTAGCAGGGAGTGGGTCTACGGCTACACCTTC. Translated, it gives CASSSREWVYGYTF.

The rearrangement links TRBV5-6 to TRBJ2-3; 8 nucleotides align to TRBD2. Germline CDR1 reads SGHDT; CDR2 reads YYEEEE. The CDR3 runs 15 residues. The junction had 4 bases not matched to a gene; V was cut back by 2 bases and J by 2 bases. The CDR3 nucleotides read TGTGCCAGCAGCTTAACTAGCGGCTACACAGATACGCAGTATTTT. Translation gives CASSLTSGYTDTQYF.

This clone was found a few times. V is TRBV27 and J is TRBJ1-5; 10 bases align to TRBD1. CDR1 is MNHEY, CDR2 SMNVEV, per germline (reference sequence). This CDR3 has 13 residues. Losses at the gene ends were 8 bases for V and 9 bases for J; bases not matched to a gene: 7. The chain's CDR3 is CASSGQGGRPQHF. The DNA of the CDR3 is TGTGCCAGCTCAGGACAGGGGGGGAGGCCCCAGCATTTT.

CDR3 region: CASSLADYGYTF. CDR3 nucleotide sequence: TGTGCCAGCAGCTTAGCCGACTATGGCTACACCTTC. The rearrangement uses TRBV11-3 and TRBJ1-2; D gene uncertain. This CDR3 is 12 amino acids long. Germline-derived CDR1 and CDR2 are SGHNT and YENEEA. Trimming pared 1 base from V and 3 bases from J, leaving 3 bases between.

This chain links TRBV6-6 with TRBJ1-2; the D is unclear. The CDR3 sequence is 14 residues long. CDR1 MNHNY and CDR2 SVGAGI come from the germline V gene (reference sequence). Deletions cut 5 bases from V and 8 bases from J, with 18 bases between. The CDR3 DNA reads TGTGCCAGCAGTGCCAACAAGCCCTCCGGCGGCTACACCTTC. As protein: CASSANKPSGGYTF.

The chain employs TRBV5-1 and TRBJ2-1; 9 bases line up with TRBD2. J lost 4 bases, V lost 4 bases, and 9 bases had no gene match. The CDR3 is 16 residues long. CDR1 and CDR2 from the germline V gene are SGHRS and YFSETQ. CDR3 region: CASSPASGRRYNEQFF. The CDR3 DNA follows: TGCGCCAGCAGCCCTGCGAGCGGGAGGAGGTACAATGAGCAGTTCTTC.

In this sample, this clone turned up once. The CDR3, as DNA: TGTGCCAGCAGGGGGGGGGCCCTTGGTGAGCAGTTCTTC. Translating it yields CASRGGALGEQFF. The J gene is TRBJ2-1, the V gene TRBV2, with D maybe TRBD2 (7 bases). Germline assignment: CDR1 SNHLY and CDR2 FYNNEI. There are 13 residues in the CDR3. Trimming took 6 bases from V and 9 from J, leaving 15 bases between them. Complete variable domain (other parts from reference TRBV2 and TRBJ2-1): EPEVTQTPSHQVTQMGQEVILRCVPISNHLYFYWYRQILGQKVEFLVSFYNNEISEKSEIFDDQFSVERPDGSNFTLKIRSTKLEDSAMYFCASRGGALGEQFFGPGTRLTVL.

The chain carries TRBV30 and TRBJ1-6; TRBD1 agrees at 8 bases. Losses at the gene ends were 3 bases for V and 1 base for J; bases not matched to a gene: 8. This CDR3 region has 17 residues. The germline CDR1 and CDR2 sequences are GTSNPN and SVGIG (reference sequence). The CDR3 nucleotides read TGTGCCTGGAGAAAACAGGGGGAGAGGTCCTATAATTCACCCCTCCACTTT. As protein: CAWRKQGERSYNSPLHF.

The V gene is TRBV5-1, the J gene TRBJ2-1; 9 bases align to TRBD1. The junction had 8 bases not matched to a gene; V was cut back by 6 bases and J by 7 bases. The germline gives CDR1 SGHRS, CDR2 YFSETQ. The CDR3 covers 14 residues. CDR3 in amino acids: CASNIQGALNEQFF. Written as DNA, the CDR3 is TGCGCCAGCAACATACAGGGGGCCCTAAATGAGCAGTTCTTC. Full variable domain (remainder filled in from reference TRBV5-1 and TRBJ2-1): KAGVTQTPRYLIKTRGQQVTLSCSPISGHRSVSWYQQTPGQGLQFLFEYFSETQRNKGNFPGRFSGRQFSNSRSEMNVSTLELGDSALYLCASNIQGALNEQFFGPGTRLTVL.